These 20 T cell receptor beta chains were all obtained from the same sample, sequenced in a study of response to subunit inactivated influenza vaccine. TCRdb re-called the RT-PCR reads with MiXCR, one entry per CDR3 protein. There are under 500,000 distinct CDR3 sequences in the sample; 10% to 11% occur only once, and about 12% lies in the top ten. The specimen was PBMCs from blood, collected about 6 weeks after vaccination. The receptors originated from a man aged 50 to 59 who received an inactivated influenza vaccine.

This clonotype was seen only a few times. V usage is TRBV18 and J usage is TRBJ1-1, with no clear D. Germline V lookup: CDR1 KGHSH, CDR2 LQKENI. The CDR3 is 14 residues long. V dropped 5 bases and J dropped 1 base, with 11 bases sitting between them. The CDR3 spells CASSMGRRNTEAFF. The CDR3 coding sequence is TGTGCCAGCTCAATGGGGAGGAGGAACACTGAAGCTTTCTTT.

This chain joins TRBV5-4 and TRBJ2-1; 7 nucleotides agree with TRBD2. Germline CDR1 SGHNT, CDR2 YYREEE (reference sequence). J was trimmed by 6 bases and V by 0 bases; bases with no gene match: 12. There are 17 residues in the CDR3. This chain's CDR3 is CASSLGGAGTTRNEQFF. The DNA for the CDR3 is TGTGCCAGCAGCTTGGGTGGGGCCGGGACTACCCGCAATGAGCAGTTCTTC.

This clonotype turned up a few times. The V gene is TRBV15, the J gene TRBJ1-5, with 9 positions matching TRBD1. CDR3 length: 16 residues. V lost 0 bases, J lost 5 bases, and 5 bases stayed unmatched. Germline V gene sequence: CDR1 LNHNV, CDR2 YYDKDF (reference sequence). CDR3 protein: CATSRDYRGQDQPQHF. In DNA form, the CDR3 reads TGTGCCACCAGCAGAGATTACAGGGGGCAGGATCAGCCCCAGCATTTT.

The genes are TRBV6-6 and TRBJ1-4, with D unresolved. The CDR3 totals 12 residues. CDR1 and CDR2 (germline): MNHNY, SVGAGI (reference sequence). This chain's CDR3 is CGNSLPCEKLFF. The CDR3 DNA is TGTGGAAACAGCCTTCCATGTGAAAAACTGTTTTTT.

The rearrangement links TRBV24-1 to TRBJ2-1; 9 bases fit TRBD1. Germline V gives CDR1 KGHDR, CDR2 SFDVKD. Germline trimming cut 2 bases from V and 0 bases from J; bases unmatched to any gene: 10. CDR3 length: 19 residues. CDR3 amino acids: CATSDSLYRGQSSYNEQFF. The CDR3 DNA is TGTGCCACCAGTGATTCCCTTTACAGGGGGCAGAGCTCCTACAATGAGCAGTTCTTC.

The table lists this clonotype with a few counts. The chain has TRBV2 and TRBJ2-1, with D uncertain. The V end was cut by 10 bases, the J end by 7 bases, with 14 bases between. The CDR3 runs to 12 residues. Germline CDR1 SNHLY, CDR2 FYNNEI. The CDR3 coding sequence is TGTGCCACCGTTGCAGGTACGAATGAGCAGTTCTTC. Translation: CATVAGTNEQFF.

In this sample, this clonotype turned up a few times. This sequence joins TRBV10-3 and TRBJ1-2; D remains unclear. Per the germline V gene, CDR1 is ENHRY and CDR2 is SYGVKD. With 2 bases removed from V and 4 bases from J, the gap between germline ends came to 11 bases. The CDR3 covers 14 residues. The chain's CDR3 is CAISEGRTTYGYTF. CDR3 sequence (DNA): TGTGCCATCAGTGAGGGTCGGACCACCTATGGCTACACCTTC.

The chain recombines TRBV29-1 with TRBJ1-1, with 7 bases identical to TRBD1. The CDR3 is 13 amino acids. Unmatched junction bases numbered 5, after V lost 7 bases and J lost 0 bases. CDR1 SQVTM and CDR2 ANQGSEA come from the germline V gene. The DNA of the CDR3 is TGCAGCGCCCAGGGACAGCTGAACACTGAAGCTTTCTTT. It is translated as CSAQGQLNTEAFF.

The V call is TRBV7-2, the J call TRBJ1-1, with D possibly matching TRBD1 (5 bases). Germline CDR1 is SGHTA and CDR2 is FQGNSA. V lost 6 bases, J lost 5 bases, and 16 bases lay in between. The CDR3 is 14 amino acids. The CDR3 DNA follows: TGTGCCAGCAGTTTCCAGGGTAGGGCTACTGAAGCTTTCTTT. As protein: CASSFQGRATEAFF. Filled out from reference TRBV7-2 and TRBJ1-1, the complete variable domain reads GAGVSQSPSNKVTEKGKDVELRCDPISGHTALYWYRQSLGQGLEFLIYFQGNSAPDKSGLPSDRFSAERTGGSVSTLTIQRTQQEDSAVYLCASSFQGRATEAFFGQGTRLTVV.

This clonotype was counted at least ten times. V usage is TRBV28 and J usage is TRBJ1-5; 8 bases map to TRBD1. The CDR3 totals 15 residues. Germline V gene lookup returns CDR1 MDHEN and CDR2 SYDVKM. The ends lost 6 bases at V and 5 bases at J; junction bases unmatched: 9. This CDR3 is CASRSSGQGHQPQHF. The DNA for the CDR3 is TGTGCCAGCAGAAGCTCAGGACAGGGACATCAGCCCCAGCATTTT.

This chain's CDR3 is CSATDPTGGTDTQYF. The CDR3 DNA reads TGCAGTGCTACCGATCCCACGGGGGGCACAGATACGCAGTATTTT. The chain carries TRBV20-1 and TRBJ2-3, with a weak D call TRBD2 (6 bases). Per germline, CDR1 DFQATT and CDR2 SNEGSKA (reference sequence). CDR3 length: 15 residues. V was clipped by 4 bases and J by 1 base, with 15 bases between them.

This clonotype was detected ten times or more. This sequence joins TRBV6-1 and TRBJ1-1; 8 positions agree with TRBD1. Germline V gives CDR1 MNHNS, CDR2 SASEGT. The CDR3 length is 13 residues. Losses at the gene ends were 6 bases for V and 5 bases for J; bases not matched to a gene: 5. The CDR3 reads CASSRQGWTEAFF. CDR3 DNA sequence: TGTGCCAGCAGCCGACAGGGGTGGACTGAAGCTTTCTTT.

This clonotype was seen ten or more times. V is TRBV20-1 and J is TRBJ2-5; TRBD2 matches at 11 bases. The CDR3 runs 13 residues. CDR1 DFQATT and CDR2 SNEGSKA come from the germline V gene (reference sequence). With V trimmed by 6 bases and J by 6 bases, 6 bases remained unmatched. The CDR3 sequence: CSAASGGRQTQYF. CDR3 DNA: TGCAGTGCAGCTAGCGGGGGGCGTCAGACCCAGTACTTC.

This sequence joins TRBV18 and TRBJ2-6; D gene unclear. Between the trimmed V and J ends, which lost 0 bases and 2 bases, there was a span of 2 bases. The germline gives CDR1 KGHSH, CDR2 LQKENI. This CDR3 region has 14 residues. Here the CDR3 DNA reads TGTGCCAGCTCACCACCACCTGGGGCCAACGTCCTGACTTTC. This translates into CASSPPPGANVLTF.

In DNA form, the CDR3 reads TGTGCCAGCAGCCAAGAGGACGGGGCAGCCCAGCATTTT. As protein: CASSQEDGAAQHF. The chain uses TRBV4-2 and TRBJ1-5; tentatively, D is TRBD1 (5 bases). Trimming pared 0 bases from V and 11 bases from J, leaving 11 bases between. Looked up from germline, CDR1 is LGHNA and CDR2 is YNFKEQ. This CDR3 comprises 13 residues.

This clonotype was seen a handful of times. This chain uses TRBV6-1 with TRBJ1-5, with 7 bases fitting TRBD1. The length of the CDR3 is 14 residues. The germline V gene has CDR1 MNHNS and CDR2 SASEGT. V lost 5 bases and J lost 3; bases outside the gene matches: 4. CDR3 region: CASSPTGANQPQHF. The CDR3 nucleotides read TGTGCCAGCAGTCCTACAGGGGCCAATCAGCCCCAGCATTTT.

V and J are TRBV28 and TRBJ1-2; D is ambiguous. Looked up from germline, CDR1 is MDHEN and CDR2 is SYDVKM. V shed 9 bases and J shed 1 base, with 18 bases lying between them. The CDR3 consists of 15 residues. This CDR3 reads CASQRYRGLNYGYTF. Here the CDR3 DNA reads TGTGCCAGTCAAAGATACAGAGGGCTTAACTATGGCTACACCTTC.

This clonotype was counted ten times or more. The rearrangement joins TRBV29-1 to TRBJ2-2, with D possibly being TRBD1 (6 bases). The CDR3 sequence is 14 residues long. V shed 6 bases and J shed 2 bases, with 13 bases lying between them. Germline V gene lookup returns CDR1 SQVTM and CDR2 ANQGSEA. CDR3 in amino acids: CSVGTRTNTGELFF. Written as DNA, the CDR3 is TGCAGCGTGGGGACACGAACTAACACCGGGGAGCTGTTTTTT.

This chain's CDR3 is CASSLGGTHDYEQYF. CDR3 nucleotide sequence: TGTGCCAGCAGTTTAGGAGGGACGCACGACTACGAGCAGTACTTC. The chain recombines TRBV12-3 or TRBV12-4 with TRBJ2-7; perhaps D is TRBD1 or TRBD2 (5 bases each). CDR3 size: 15 residues. Trimming shortened V by 1 base and J by 3 bases, and 13 bases separated the two germline ends.

This clonotype was seen only a few times. The chain recombines TRBV4-3 with TRBJ2-7; D is uncertain. The CDR3 has 15 amino acids. Germline V CDR1 and CDR2: LGHNA, YSLEER. Trimming took off 0 bases at V and 0 bases at J, with 9 bases between the two ends. Here the CDR3 reads CASSQESGVSYEQYF. The CDR3 bases are TGCGCCAGCAGCCAAGAATCTGGAGTCTCCTACGAGCAGTACTTC.